A selection of T cell receptor beta chains follows, all from one sample in a study of identical twins. TCRdb reanalysed the 5' RACE reads using MiXCR and keeps one entry per CDR3 protein. The sample carries hundreds of thousands of distinct CDR3 sequences, 20% to 30% recorded once. Separately, the same data were catalogued under a study of T cells expressing NK-cell markers.

The sequencing sample was made of CD4+ T cells sorted from blood. These receptors came from a woman younger than 30 in good health. CDR3s include the opening cysteine and the closing phenylalanine or tryptophan. A D gene is named only where the DNA matches it firmly. Size values are once, few and many counts, or a class for expanded clones, and some rows have none.

clone_size j_call d_call v_call cdr3_nt cdr3_aa
. TRBJ1-1 . TRBV5-1 TGCGCCAGCAGGCCCACCGGGGGGCAAACTGAAGCTTTCTTT CASRPTGGQTEAFF
few TRBJ2-1 . TRBV7-2 TGTGCCAGCAGCTTAGCGGCAACGCAGAGGATGCGCAATGAGCAGTTCTTC CASSLAATQRMRNEQFF
. TRBJ2-2 . TRBV5-1 TGCGCCAGCAGCCTTGTTGCAGGGACCGGGGAGCTGTTTTTT CASSLVAGTGELFF
few TRBJ1-1 . TRBV11-2 TGTGCCAGCAGTCAGGCCCAGGGTTATAACACTGAAGCTTTCTTT CASSQAQGYNTEAFF
. TRBJ2-1 . TRBV5-1 TGCGCCAGCAGCCGAGACAGCCCTGAGTACAATGAGCAGTTCTTC CASSRDSPEYNEQFF
. TRBJ1-2 . TRBV6-1 TGTGCCAGCAAAAGGGAACAGGGAAGAGGCTACACCTTC CASKREQGRGYTF
few TRBJ1-5 TRBD1 TRBV7-2 TGTGCCAGCAGCTTATATGCCGGGACAGGCAATCAGCCCCAGCATTTT CASSLYAGTGNQPQHF
. TRBJ2-7 TRBD2 TRBV20-1 TGCAGTGCTAGAAGGGGCGGGGGAATCTACGAGCAGTACTTC CSARRGGGIYEQYF
. TRBJ2-3 TRBD2 TRBV5-1 TGCGCCAGCAGCTTGGCCTTAGCGGGGGGCCAAGATACGCAGTATTTT CASSLALAGGQDTQYF
. TRBJ2-7 . TRBV7-6 TGTGCCAGCAGCTTGGATGTAGGAAGGTCCTACGAGCAGTACTTC CASSLDVGRSYEQYF
many TRBJ1-2 . TRBV20-1 TGCAGTGCAATCGCCCGGGGGCGCGGGTTTTTAGGAGGCTACACCTTC CSAIARGRGFLGGYTF
once TRBJ2-5 . TRBV20-1 TGCAGTGCTAGGGCCCTGGAGCAACCCCAAGAGACCCAGTACTTC CSARALEQPQETQYF
. TRBJ2-6 . TRBV11-2 TGTGCCAGCAGCTCCATCAGGGGGGCCAACGTCCTGACTTTC CASSSIRGANVLTF
. TRBJ1-5 . TRBV7-2 TGTGCCAGCAGCGCCCCCGGAGGGCCCCAGCATTTT CASSAPGGPQHF
few TRBJ1-6 . TRBV11-2 TGTGCCAGCACCCGGGGGATCCGGGATCTCAGTTCACCCCTCCACTTT CASTRGIRDLSSPLHF
. TRBJ1-1 TRBD1 TRBV4-1 TGCGCCAGCAGCCAGGACAGGTTCACTGAAGCTTTCTTT CASSQDRFTEAFF
few TRBJ2-2 . TRBV6-5 TGTGCCACCTCGAGGGGCTTCGGGGAGCTGTTTTTT CATSRGFGELFF
few TRBJ2-7 . TRBV12-3/TRBV12-4 TGTGCCAGCAGTCATACAGGGAGCACCTACGAGCAGTACTTC CASSHTGSTYEQYF
few TRBJ2-1 TRBD2 TRBV27 TGTGCCAGCAGGTTAGCGGGGGGGCGTTATGAGCAGTTCTTC CASRLAGGRYEQFF
. TRBJ2-1 TRBD2 TRBV9 TGTGCCAGCAGCGTAGGGGGCGGGAGGGCCTTGGATGAGCAGTTCTTC CASSVGGGRALDEQFF
. TRBJ1-2 . TRBV5-1 TGCGCCAGCAGGGGCCAGGGCGGTAGTTATGGCTACACCTTC CASRGQGGSYGYTF
. TRBJ2-1 . TRBV7-2 TGTGCCAGCAGCTTAGCCTACTATTCTAGGGATGAGCAGTTCTTC CASSLAYYSRDEQFF
. TRBJ2-1 . TRBV7-9 TGTGCCAGCAGCTCCCCTAACCTGGCGTACAATGAGCAGTTCTTC CASSSPNLAYNEQFF
few TRBJ2-3 . TRBV10-2 TGCGCCAGCGGCTCCCTAGCGATTAGCACAGATACGCAGTATTTT CASGSLAISTDTQYF
. TRBJ2-2 TRBD1 TRBV20-1 TGCAGTGCCGCGACAGGGTCCACCGGGGAGCTGTTTTTT CSAATGSTGELFF
few TRBJ1-1 TRBD1 TRBV20-1 TGCAGTGCTAGACACAGGGGGTTGGGAAGCACTGAAGCTTTCTTT CSARHRGLGSTEAFF
. TRBJ2-2 . TRBV7-8 TGTGCCAGCAGCTTAGGCGGGTCCGGAGTTCACCCCGGGGAGCTGTTTTTT CASSLGGSGVHPGELFF
. TRBJ2-7 . TRBV6-6 TGTGCCAGTCGTTTGGGGGCGTCCTACGAGCAGTACTTC CASRLGASYEQYF
few TRBJ2-7 . TRBV2 TGTGCCAGCAGTGCCCTGTCCAGGACTCTCCAGATCTACGAGCAGTACTTC CASSALSRTLQIYEQYF